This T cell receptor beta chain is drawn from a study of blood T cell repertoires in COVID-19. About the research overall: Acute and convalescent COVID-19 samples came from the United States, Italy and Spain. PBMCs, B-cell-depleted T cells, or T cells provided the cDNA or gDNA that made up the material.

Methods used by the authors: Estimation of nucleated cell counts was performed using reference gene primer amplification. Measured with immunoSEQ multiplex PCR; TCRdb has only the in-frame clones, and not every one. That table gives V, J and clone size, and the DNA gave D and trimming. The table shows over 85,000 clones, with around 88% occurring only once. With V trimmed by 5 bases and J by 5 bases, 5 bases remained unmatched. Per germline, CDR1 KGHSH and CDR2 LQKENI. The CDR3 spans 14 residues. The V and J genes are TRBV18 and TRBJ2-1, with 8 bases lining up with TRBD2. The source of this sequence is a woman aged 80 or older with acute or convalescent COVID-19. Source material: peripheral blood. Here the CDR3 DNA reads TGTGCCAGCTCAGAGACTAGCGATCACAATGAGCAGTTCTTC. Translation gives CASSETSDHNEQFF.